This section outlines one T cell receptor (beta chain) sequence together with its context. The antigen is not known. CDR3 length equals 15 residues. The germline V gene has CDR1 SGDLS and CDR2 YYNGEE. Unmatched junction bases numbered 7, after V lost 4 bases and J lost 6 bases. The data were taken from a study of shared clonotypes between healthy human individuals. In the study overall: Used for every donor were three CD4 naive, three CD4 memory, two CD8 naive and one CD8 memory plate.

Study-level results: The study generally estimated greater richness for naive than memory subsets.

The repertoire was sequenced with immunoSEQ multiplex PCR; TCRdb's copy has only in-frame clones and lacks some. The profile shows 2,500,000 or so clones, approximately 94% of them singletons. Sequencing used naive CD4+ T cells sorted from blood. As to subset: CD45RA+ positively selected. The J gene is TRBJ2-7, the V gene TRBV9; 13 positions match TRBD2. The TCR was taken from a man younger than 30 in good health. The CDR3 DNA reads TGTGCCAGCAGCCCCTCCGGGACTAGCGGGGTCGAGCAGTACTTC. Translation gives CASSPSGTSGVEQYF. Combining the CDR3 with reference TRBV9 and TRBJ2-7 gives the whole variable domain DSGVTQTPKHLITATGQRVTLRCSPRSGDLSVYWYQQSLDQGLQFLIQYYNGEERAKGNILERFSAQQFPDLHSELNLSSLELGDSALYFCASSPSGTSGVEQYFGPGTRLTVT.